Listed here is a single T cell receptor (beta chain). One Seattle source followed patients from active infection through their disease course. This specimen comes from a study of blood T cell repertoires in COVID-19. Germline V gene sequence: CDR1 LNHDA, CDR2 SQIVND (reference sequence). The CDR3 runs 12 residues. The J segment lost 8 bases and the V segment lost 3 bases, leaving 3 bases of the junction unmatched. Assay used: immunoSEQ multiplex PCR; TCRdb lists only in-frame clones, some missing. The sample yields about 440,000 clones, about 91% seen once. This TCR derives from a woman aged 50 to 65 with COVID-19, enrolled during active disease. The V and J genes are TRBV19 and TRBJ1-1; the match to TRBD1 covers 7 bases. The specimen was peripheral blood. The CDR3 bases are TGTGCCAGTAGTATCGACAGGGTCGAAGCTTTCTTT. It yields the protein CASSIDRVEAFF.